This paragraph covers one T cell receptor (beta chain) sequence. This sample stems from a study of blood T cell repertoires in COVID-19. On the study more broadly: Researchers got acute and convalescent COVID-19 samples from the United States, Italy and Spain.

Here immunoSEQ multiplex PCR was the method, and the copy in TCRdb shows in-frame clones only, minus some. The data contain some 200,000 clones, around nine tenths of them singletons. Material: peripheral blood. The clonotype comes from a man aged 65-85 years with acute or convalescent COVID-19.

The CDR3 nucleotides read TGTGCCTGGAGTGTCGCGGGGCCGGAGGTAGGAGAAAAACTGTTTTTT. Amino acids: CAWSVAGPEVGEKLFF. V is TRBV30 and J is TRBJ1-4; TRBD1 is a possible D gene (5 bases). Germline V lookup: CDR1 GTSNPN, CDR2 SVGIG (reference sequence). Trimming stripped 0 bases from V and 8 bases from J, with 19 bases between. There are 16 residues in the CDR3. Together with reference TRBV30 and TRBJ1-4, the CDR3 gives the full variable domain: SQTIHQWPATLVQPVGSPLSLECTVEGTSNPNLYWYRQAAGRGLQLLFYSVGIGQISSEVPQNLSASRPQDRQFILSSKKLLLSDSGFYLCAWSVAGPEVGEKLFFGSGTQLSVL.